This T cell receptor (beta chain) was observed in a study of T cell responses to AZD1222 COVID-19 vaccine. General study points: Nearly half of spike-specific TCRs reportedly target unmutated variant regions. In a largely white British group with more females than males, clonal diversity was possibly underestimated. Repertoire samples came only from after the peak T cell response.

Trimming removed 4 bases at V and 2 bases at J, with 11 bases between. This CDR3 is built from 14 residues. Germline V CDR1 and CDR2: SEHNR, FQNEAQ (reference sequence). Only in-frame clones appear in the TCRdb table, and some are missing; sequencing was by immunoSEQ multiplex PCR. Of around 77,000 clones in the sample, around 86% were seen once. As concerns this clone: Its antigen is undetermined.

This TCR was recovered from an adult in good health. V is TRBV7-9 and J is TRBJ1-2; D uncertain. Here the sequenced sample was peripheral blood, taken on day 0 of AZD1222 vaccination. CDR3 amino acids: CASSSSDGNYGYTF. The CDR3 DNA sequence: TGTGCCAGCAGCTCCTCGGACGGAAACTATGGCTACACCTTC.